The rows below give T cell receptor beta chains drawn from one sample of a study of T-cell reconstitution after alpha-beta-depleted transplantation in children. TCRdb redid the calling of the PCR reads with MiXCR, one entry per CDR3 protein. The sample records over 85,000 distinct CDR3 sequences, approximately 5.4% being singletons. The specimen comprised PBMCs, mostly from graft donor cells, sampled 60 days after TCRalphabeta/CD19-depleted stem cell transplant. These receptors originate from a female patient between 2 and 15 years old who had a stem cell transplant for Fanconi anemia, so the T cells may come from the graft donor. The CDR3 runs from the conserved cysteine through the conserved F or W.

V,CDR3
TRBV4-1,CASSQTTTSGLSYEQYF
TRBV18,CASSPSGETQYF
TRBV6-4,CASSGGGATDTQYF
TRBV9,CASSVHIAGDEGITGELFF
TRBV5-1,CASSFFLAANTGELFF
TRBV18,CASSPGETQYF
TRBV28,CASSLLGTKNIQYF
TRBV30,CAWSVNEQYF
TRBV7-2,CASSPGQAMEPQHF
TRBV15,CATSRDPGTRPYEQYF
TRBV6-5,CASSYDRYQETQYF